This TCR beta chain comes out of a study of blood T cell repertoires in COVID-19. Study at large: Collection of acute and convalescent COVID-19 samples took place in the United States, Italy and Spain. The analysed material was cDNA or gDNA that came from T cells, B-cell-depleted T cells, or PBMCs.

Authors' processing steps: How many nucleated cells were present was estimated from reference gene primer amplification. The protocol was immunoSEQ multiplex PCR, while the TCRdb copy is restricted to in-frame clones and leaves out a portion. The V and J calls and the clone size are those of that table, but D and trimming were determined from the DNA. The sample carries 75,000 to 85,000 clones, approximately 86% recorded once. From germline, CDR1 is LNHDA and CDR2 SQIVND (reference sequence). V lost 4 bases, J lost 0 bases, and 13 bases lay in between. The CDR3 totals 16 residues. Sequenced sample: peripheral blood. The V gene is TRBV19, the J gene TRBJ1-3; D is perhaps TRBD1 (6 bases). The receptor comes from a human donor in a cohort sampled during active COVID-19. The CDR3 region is CASSTGDPYSGNTIYF. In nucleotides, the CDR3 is TGTGCCAGTAGTACAGGGGACCCCTACTCTGGAAACACCATATATTTT.